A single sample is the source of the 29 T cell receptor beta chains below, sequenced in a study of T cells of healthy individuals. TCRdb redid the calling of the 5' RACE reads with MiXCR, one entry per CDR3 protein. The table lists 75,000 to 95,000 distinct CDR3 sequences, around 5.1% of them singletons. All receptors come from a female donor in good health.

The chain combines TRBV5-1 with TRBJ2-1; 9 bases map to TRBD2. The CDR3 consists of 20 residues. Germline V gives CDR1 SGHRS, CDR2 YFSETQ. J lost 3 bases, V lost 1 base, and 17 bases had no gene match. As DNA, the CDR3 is TGCGCCAGCAGCTTGCCTACTAGCGGGCCGCCCGAGCACTACTACAATGAGCAGTTCTTC. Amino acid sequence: CASSLPTSGPPEHYYNEQFF.

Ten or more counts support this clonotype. The DNA of the CDR3 is TGTGCCAGCAGCCAAACCCCGATTATGTTGGTAGACTATGGCTACACCTTC. Its protein product is CASSQTPIMLVDYGYTF. The rearrangement links TRBV9 to TRBJ1-2; the D is unclear. Germline V gene lookup returns CDR1 SGDLS and CDR2 YYNGEE. Trimming stripped 4 bases from V and 3 bases from J, with 22 bases between. This CDR3 is built from 17 residues. Complete variable domain (other parts from reference TRBV9 and TRBJ1-2): DSGVTQTPKHLITATGQRVTLRCSPRSGDLSVYWYQQSLDQGLQFLIQYYNGEERAKGNILERFSAQQFPDLHSELNLSSLELGDSALYFCASSQTPIMLVDYGYTFGSGTRLTVV.

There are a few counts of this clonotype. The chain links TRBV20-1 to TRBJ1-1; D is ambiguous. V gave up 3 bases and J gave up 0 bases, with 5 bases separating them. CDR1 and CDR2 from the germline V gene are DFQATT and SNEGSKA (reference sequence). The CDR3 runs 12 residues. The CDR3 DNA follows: TGCAGTGCTAGCCAGATGAACACTGAAGCTTTCTTT. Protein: CSASQMNTEAFF.

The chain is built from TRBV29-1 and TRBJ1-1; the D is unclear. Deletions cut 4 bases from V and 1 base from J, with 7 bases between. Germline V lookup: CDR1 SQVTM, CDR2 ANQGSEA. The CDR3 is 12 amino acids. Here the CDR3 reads CSVGPPNTEAFF. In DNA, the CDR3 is TGCAGCGTTGGACCCCCGAACACTGAAGCTTTCTTT.

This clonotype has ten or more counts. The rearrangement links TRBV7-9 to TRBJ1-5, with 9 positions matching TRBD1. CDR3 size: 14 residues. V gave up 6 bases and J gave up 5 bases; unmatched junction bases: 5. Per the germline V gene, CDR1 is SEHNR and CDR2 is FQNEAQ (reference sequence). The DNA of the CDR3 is TGTGCCAGCAGTACTGGACAGGGGTATCAGCCCCAGCATTTT. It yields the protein CASSTGQGYQPQHF.

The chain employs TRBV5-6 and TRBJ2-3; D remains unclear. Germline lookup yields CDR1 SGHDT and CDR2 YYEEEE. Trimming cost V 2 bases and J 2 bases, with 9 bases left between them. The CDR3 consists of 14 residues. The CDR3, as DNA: TGTGCCAGCAGCTTTAAGGATAACACAGATACGCAGTATTTT. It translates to CASSFKDNTDTQYF.

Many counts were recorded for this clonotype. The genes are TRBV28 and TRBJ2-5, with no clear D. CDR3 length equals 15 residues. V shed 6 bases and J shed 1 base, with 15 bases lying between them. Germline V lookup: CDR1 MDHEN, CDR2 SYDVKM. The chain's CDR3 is CASSNPTDLQETQYF. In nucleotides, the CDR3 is TGTGCCAGCAGCAATCCCACAGATCTCCAAGAGACCCAGTACTTC. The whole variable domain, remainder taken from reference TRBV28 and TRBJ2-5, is DVKVTQSSRYLVKRTGEKVFLECVQDMDHENMFWYRQDPGLGLRLIYFSYDVKMKEKGDIPEGYSVSREKKERFSLILESASTNQTSMYLCASSNPTDLQETQYFGPGTRLLVL.

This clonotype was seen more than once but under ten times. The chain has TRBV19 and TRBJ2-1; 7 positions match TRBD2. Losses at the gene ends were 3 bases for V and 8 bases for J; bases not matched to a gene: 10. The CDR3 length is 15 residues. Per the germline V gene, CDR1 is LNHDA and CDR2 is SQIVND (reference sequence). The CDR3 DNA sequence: TGTGCCAGTAGTATGTGGGGGGGGACTCTGGATGAGCAGTTCTTC. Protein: CASSMWGGTLDEQFF.

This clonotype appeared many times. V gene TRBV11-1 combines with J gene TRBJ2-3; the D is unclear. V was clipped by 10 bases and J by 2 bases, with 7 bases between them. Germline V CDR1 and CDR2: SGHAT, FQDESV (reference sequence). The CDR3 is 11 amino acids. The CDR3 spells CAIQNTDTQYF. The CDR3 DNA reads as TGTGCCATCCAAAACACAGATACGCAGTATTTT.

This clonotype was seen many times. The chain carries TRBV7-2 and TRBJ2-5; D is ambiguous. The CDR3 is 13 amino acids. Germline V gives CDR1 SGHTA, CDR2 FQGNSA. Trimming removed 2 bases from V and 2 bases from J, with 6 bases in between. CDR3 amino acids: CASSLSQQETQYF. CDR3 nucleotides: TGTGCCAGCAGCTTATCCCAGCAAGAGACCCAGTACTTC.

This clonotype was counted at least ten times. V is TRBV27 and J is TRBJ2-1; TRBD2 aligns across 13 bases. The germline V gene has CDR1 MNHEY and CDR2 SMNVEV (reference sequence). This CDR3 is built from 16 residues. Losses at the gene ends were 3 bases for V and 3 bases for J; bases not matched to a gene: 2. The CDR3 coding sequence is TGTGCCAGCAGTTTTACTAGCGGGAGGGGCTACAATGAGCAGTTCTTC. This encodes CASSFTSGRGYNEQFF.

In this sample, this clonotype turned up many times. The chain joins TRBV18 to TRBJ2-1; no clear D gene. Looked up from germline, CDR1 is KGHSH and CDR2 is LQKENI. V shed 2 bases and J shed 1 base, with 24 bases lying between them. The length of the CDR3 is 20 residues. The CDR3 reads CASSPNDLGPLRWSYNEQFF. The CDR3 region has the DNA TGTGCCAGCTCACCAAATGATTTGGGCCCTCTCAGGTGGTCCTACAATGAGCAGTTCTTC.

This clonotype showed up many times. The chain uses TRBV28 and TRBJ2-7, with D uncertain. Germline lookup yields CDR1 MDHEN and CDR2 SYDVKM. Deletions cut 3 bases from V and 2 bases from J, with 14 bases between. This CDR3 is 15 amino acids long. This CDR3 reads CASSFWAGRTYEQYF. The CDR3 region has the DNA TGTGCCAGCAGTTTTTGGGCCGGACGAACCTACGAGCAGTACTTC.

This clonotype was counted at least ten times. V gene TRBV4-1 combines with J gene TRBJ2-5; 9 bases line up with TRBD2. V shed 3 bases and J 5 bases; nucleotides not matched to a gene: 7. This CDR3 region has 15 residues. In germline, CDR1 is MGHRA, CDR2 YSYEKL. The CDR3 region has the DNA TGCGCCAGCAGCCAGGAAGGCGGGAGGGAGGAGACCCAGTACTTC. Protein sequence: CASSQEGGREETQYF.

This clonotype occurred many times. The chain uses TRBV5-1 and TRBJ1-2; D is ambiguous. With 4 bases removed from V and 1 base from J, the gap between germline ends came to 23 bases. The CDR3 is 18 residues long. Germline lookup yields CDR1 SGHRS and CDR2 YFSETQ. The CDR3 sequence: CASSEAPRVLAHNYGYTF. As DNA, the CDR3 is TGCGCCAGCAGCGAGGCCCCGCGTGTCTTAGCCCATAACTATGGCTACACCTTC.

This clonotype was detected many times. In DNA form, the CDR3 reads TGTGCCAGCAGCCTAAAGGGCACTTACGAGCAGTACTTC. This codes for CASSLKGTYEQYF. The genes are TRBV3-1 and TRBJ2-7; the D is unclear. Germline V CDR1 and CDR2: LGHDT, YNNKEL (reference sequence). The V end lost 4 bases, the J end lost 4 bases, and 11 bases lay between the germline ends. This CDR3 contains 13 residues.

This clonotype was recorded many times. CDR3 DNA: TGTGCCAGCAGTTTAGCCAAAAACATTCAGTACTTC. This sequence encodes CASSLAKNIQYF. The chain links TRBV12-3 or TRBV12-4 to TRBJ2-4; D unclear. The CDR3 contains 12 residues. Trimming stripped 0 bases from V and 3 bases from J, with 0 bases between.

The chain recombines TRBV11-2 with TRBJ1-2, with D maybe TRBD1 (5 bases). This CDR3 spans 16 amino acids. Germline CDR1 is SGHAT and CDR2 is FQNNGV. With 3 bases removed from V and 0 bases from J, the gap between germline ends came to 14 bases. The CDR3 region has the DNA TGTGCCAGCAGCTTGAGGGGAGGTCATCCTAACTATGGCTACACCTTC. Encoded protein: CASSLRGGHPNYGYTF.

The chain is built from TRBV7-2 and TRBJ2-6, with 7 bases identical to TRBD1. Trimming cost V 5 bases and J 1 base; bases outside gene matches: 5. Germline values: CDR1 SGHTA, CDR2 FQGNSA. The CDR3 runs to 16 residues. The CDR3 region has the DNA TGTGCCAGCAGCCCAAAACAGGGGTCTGGGGCCAACGTCCTGACTTTC. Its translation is CASSPKQGSGANVLTF.

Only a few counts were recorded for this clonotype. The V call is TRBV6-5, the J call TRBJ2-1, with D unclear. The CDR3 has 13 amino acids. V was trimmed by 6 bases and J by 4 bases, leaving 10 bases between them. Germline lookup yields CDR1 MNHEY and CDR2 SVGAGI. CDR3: CASSPDLYNEQFF. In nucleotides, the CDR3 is TGTGCCAGCAGCCCCGACTTGTACAATGAGCAGTTCTTC.

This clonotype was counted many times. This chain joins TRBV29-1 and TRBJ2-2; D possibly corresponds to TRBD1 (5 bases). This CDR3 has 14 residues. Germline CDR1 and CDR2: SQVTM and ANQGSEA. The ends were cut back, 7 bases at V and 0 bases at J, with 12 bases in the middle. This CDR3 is CSAREAANTGELFF. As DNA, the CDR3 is TGCAGCGCCAGGGAAGCCGCGAACACCGGGGAGCTGTTTTTT.

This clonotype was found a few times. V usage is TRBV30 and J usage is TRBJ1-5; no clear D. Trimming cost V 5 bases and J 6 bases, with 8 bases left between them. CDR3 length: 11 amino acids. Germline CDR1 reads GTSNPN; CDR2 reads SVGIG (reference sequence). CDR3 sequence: CAWGVGQPQHF. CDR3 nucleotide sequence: TGTGCCTGGGGGGTAGGTCAGCCCCAGCATTTT.

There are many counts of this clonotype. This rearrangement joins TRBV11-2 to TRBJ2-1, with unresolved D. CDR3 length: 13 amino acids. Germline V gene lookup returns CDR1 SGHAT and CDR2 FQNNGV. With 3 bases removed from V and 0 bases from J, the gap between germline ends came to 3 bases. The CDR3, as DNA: TGTGCCAGCAGCTTTCGCTCCTACAATGAGCAGTTCTTC. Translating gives CASSFRSYNEQFF.

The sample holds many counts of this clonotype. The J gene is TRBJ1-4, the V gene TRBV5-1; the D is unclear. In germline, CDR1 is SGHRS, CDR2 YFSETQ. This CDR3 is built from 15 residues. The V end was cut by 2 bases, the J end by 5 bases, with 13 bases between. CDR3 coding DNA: TGCGCCAGCAGCTTTGCGGGTGATCGAAATGAAAAACTGTTTTTT. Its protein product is CASSFAGDRNEKLFF. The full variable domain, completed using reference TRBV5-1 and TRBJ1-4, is KAGVTQTPRYLIKTRGQQVTLSCSPISGHRSVSWYQQTPGQGLQFLFEYFSETQRNKGNFPGRFSGRQFSNSRSEMNVSTLELGDSALYLCASSFAGDRNEKLFFGSGTQLSVL.

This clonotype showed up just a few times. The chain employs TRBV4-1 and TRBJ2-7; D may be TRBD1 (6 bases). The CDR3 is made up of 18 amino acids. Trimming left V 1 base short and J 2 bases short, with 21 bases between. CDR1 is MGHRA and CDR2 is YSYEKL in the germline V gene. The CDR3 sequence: CASSQAPPRTGIPYEQYF. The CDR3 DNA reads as TGCGCCAGCAGCCAAGCCCCTCCTCGTACAGGGATTCCCTACGAGCAGTACTTC.

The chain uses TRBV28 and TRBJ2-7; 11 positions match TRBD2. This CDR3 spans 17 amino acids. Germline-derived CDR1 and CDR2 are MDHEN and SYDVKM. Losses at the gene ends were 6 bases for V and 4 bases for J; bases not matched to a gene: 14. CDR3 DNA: TGTGCCAGCAGCTTACTGCCGGGACTAGCGGCTGGGTACGAGCAGTACTTC. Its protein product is CASSLLPGLAAGYEQYF. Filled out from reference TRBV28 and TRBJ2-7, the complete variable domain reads DVKVTQSSRYLVKRTGEKVFLECVQDMDHENMFWYRQDPGLGLRLIYFSYDVKMKEKGDIPEGYSVSREKKERFSLILESASTNQTSMYLCASSLLPGLAAGYEQYFGPGTRLTVT.

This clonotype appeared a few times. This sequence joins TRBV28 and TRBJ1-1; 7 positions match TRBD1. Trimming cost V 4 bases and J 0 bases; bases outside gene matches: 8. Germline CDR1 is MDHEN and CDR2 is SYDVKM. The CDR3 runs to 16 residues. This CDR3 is CASSSYPTGLNTEAFF. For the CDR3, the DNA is TGTGCCAGCAGTTCCTATCCGACAGGGTTGAACACTGAAGCTTTCTTT.

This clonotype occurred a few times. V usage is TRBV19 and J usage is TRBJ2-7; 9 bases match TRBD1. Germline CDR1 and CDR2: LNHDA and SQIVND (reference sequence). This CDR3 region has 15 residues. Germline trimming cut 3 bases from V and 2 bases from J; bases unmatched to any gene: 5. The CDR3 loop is CASSIGDRGAYEQYF. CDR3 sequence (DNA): TGTGCCAGTAGTATTGGAGACAGGGGGGCCTACGAGCAGTACTTC.

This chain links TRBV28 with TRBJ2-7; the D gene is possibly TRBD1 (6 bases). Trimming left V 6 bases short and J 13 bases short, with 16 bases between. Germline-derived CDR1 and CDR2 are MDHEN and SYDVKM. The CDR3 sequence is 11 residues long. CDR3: CASRADRMSYF. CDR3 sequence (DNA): TGTGCCAGCAGAGCCGACAGGATGAGTTACTTC.